This TCR beta chain was documented in a study of siplizumab effects on memory and regulatory T cells. Study observations and caveats: With siplizumab, cumulative frequency of CD4+ memory-derived alloreactive sequences dropped significantly. Assignment to unstimulated subsets succeeded for only a minor fraction of the alloreactive clones.

V gave up 0 bases and J gave up 9 bases, with 18 bases separating them. The germline V gene has CDR1 MGHRA and CDR2 YSYEKL. The CDR3 length is 16 residues. As regards this clone: Its antigen is currently unknown.

Only in-frame clones appear in the TCRdb table, and some are missing; sequencing was by immunoSEQ multiplex PCR. The table has under 140,000 clones, roughly 92% seen once. The chain is built from TRBV4-1 and TRBJ2-1; no reliable D call. The TCR sequence derives from a human donor in good health. Sequences were obtained from CD4+ T cells sorted from blood. Here the CDR3 DNA reads TGCGCCAGCAGCCAAGATGTAAGACCTTACGCCGGTGAGCAGTTCTTC. This codes for CASSQDVRPYAGEQFF.